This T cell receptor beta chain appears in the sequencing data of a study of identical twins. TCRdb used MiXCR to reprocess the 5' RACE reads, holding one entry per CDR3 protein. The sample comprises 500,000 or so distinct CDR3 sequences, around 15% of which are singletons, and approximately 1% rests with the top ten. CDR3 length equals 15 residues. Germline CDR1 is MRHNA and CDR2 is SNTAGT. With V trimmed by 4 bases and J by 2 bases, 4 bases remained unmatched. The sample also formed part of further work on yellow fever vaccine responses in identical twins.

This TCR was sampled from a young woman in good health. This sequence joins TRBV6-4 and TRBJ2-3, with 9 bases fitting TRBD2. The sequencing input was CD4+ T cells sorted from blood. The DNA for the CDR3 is TGTGCCAGCAGTGTGGAGCGGGGGGCCACAGATACGCAGTATTTT. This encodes CASSVERGATDTQYF.